The rows below give T cell receptor beta chains drawn from one sample of a study of blood T cells in healthy people across ages. TCRdb reanalysed the 5' RACE reads using MiXCR and keeps one entry per CDR3 protein. This sample has 650,000 to 800,000 distinct CDR3 sequences; around 43% occur once, and the top ten carry roughly 19%. The sample consisted of blood. These receptors were taken from a man aged 60 to 75 in good health. CDR3s include the opening cysteine and the closing phenylalanine or tryptophan. D genes are given only for firm matches. Rows give clone size only sometimes, using once, few, many, or a class for an expanded clone.

>14|NA|NA|TRBV10-3|TRBJ2-3
TGTGCCATCAGTGAGTTGTGGGACCGCGCTGGGCAGTATTTT
CAISELWDRAGQYF
>12|NA|NA|TRBV9|TRBJ1-6
TGTGCCTCTCGGGGAGATAATTCACCCCTCCACTTT
CASRGDNSPLHF
>15|NA|NA|TRBV12-3/TRBV12-4|TRBJ1-2
TGTGCCAGCAGTGGGGGACGCCCAAGGGAATATGGCTACACCTTC
CASSGGRPREYGYTF
>15|NA|NA|TRBV7-2|TRBJ2-7
TGTGCCAGCAGCTTTCAGGGGGGGGCCTCCTACGAGCAGTACTTC
CASSFQGGASYEQYF
>14|few|NA|TRBV7-2|TRBJ1-1
TGTGCCAGCAGCTTGTTGGGCTCGGGGGCTGAAGCTTTCTTT
CASSLLGSGAEAFF
>16|NA|NA|TRBV28|TRBJ2-4
TGTGCCAGCAGTTCGCACAGGCCTGGGGGCAAAAACATTCAGTACTTC
CASSSHRPGGKNIQYF
>15|NA|NA|TRBV12-3/TRBV12-4|TRBJ1-6
TGTGCCAGCAGTGGGGGGGGACCCTATAATTCACCCCTCCACTTT
CASSGGGPYNSPLHF
>15|NA|NA|TRBV30|TRBJ2-3
TGTGCCTGGAGTCGGGATAGAAGTGTCACAGATACGCAGTATTTT
CAWSRDRSVTDTQYF
>14|few|NA|TRBV4-1|TRBJ1-4
TGCGCCAGCAGCCCTTCCGGGAATTATGAAAAACTGTTTTTT
CASSPSGNYEKLFF
>16|NA|TRBD2|TRBV12-3/TRBV12-4|TRBJ2-1
TGTGCCAGCAGTCCCACCAGAGCGGGGGGGCAGGAGACCCAGTTCTTC
CASSPTRAGGQETQFF
>16|few|NA|TRBV28|TRBJ2-7
TGTGCCAGCAGGCCCGGCGGGTCGGGAAACCATTACGAGCAGTACTTC
CASRPGGSGNHYEQYF
>15|few|TRBD1|TRBV5-5|TRBJ2-6
TGTGCCAGCAGGCAGACAGGGACTGGGGCCAACGTCCTGACTTTC
CASRQTGTGANVLTF
>14|NA|NA|TRBV12-3/TRBV12-4|TRBJ2-5
TGTGCCAGCAGTCGTGGGACAAGGAAAGAGACCCAGTACTTC
CASSRGTRKETQYF
>16|NA|NA|TRBV10-3|TRBJ1-5
TGTGCCATCAGTAATGACAGAGCTTATAGCAATCAGCCCCAGCATTTT
CAISNDRAYSNQPQHF
>13|NA|NA|TRBV11-2|TRBJ2-7
TGTGCCAGCAGCTTAGAGGAGGTATACGAGCAGTACTTC
CASSLEEVYEQYF
>11|few|NA|TRBV3-1|TRBJ2-7
TGTGCCACCGGAAGAGTGGGCGAGCAGTACTTC
CATGRVGEQYF